The next 10 T cell receptor beta chains were all read from a single sample in a study of shared clonotypes between healthy human individuals. The repertoire was sequenced with immunoSEQ multiplex PCR; TCRdb's copy has only in-frame clones and lacks some. Among roughly 1.4 million clones listed, just under 99% were seen once. Source material: naive CD4+ T cells sorted from blood. As for subset: CD45RA+ positively selected. These receptors originate from a man aged 25 to 40 in good health.

This clone came up once. The chain uses TRBV6-1 and TRBJ1-5; D may be TRBD1 (5 bases). V lost 5 bases and J 0 bases, leaving 11 bases between the germline ends. The germline gives CDR1 MNHNS, CDR2 SASEGT. The CDR3 covers 15 residues. CDR3 amino acids: CASSPRGGSNQPQHF. In nucleotides, the CDR3 is TGTGCCAGCAGTCCCCGCGGGGGTAGCAATCAGCCCCAGCATTTT.

The chain recombines TRBV4-1 with TRBJ2-7; 7 bases map to TRBD1. CDR3 length: 13 amino acids. Germline V gene sequence: CDR1 MGHRA, CDR2 YSYEKL. J lost 3 bases, V lost 4 bases, and 3 bases had no gene match. CDR3 in DNA: TGCGCCAGCAGCCCCCGACAGGGCTACGAGCAGTACTTC. Protein product: CASSPRQGYEQYF.

V is TRBV5-5 and J is TRBJ2-1, with no clear D. Germline V CDR1 and CDR2: SGHKS, YYEKEE (reference sequence). V lost 4 bases and J 4 bases, leaving 3 bases between the germline ends. The CDR3 spans 11 residues. The CDR3 DNA is TGTGCCAGCAGCATATACAATGAGCAGTTCTTC. Translating gives CASSIYNEQFF. The variable domain in full, with the rest retrieved from reference TRBV5-5 and TRBJ2-1, is DAGVTQSPTHLIKTRGQQVTLRCSPISGHKSVSWYQQVLGQGPQFIFQYYEKEERGRGNFPDRFSARQFPNYSSELNVNALLLGDSALYLCASSIYNEQFFGPGTRLTVL.

J is TRBJ2-5 and V is TRBV27, with TRBD2 identical over 8 bases. J lost 4 bases, V lost 2 bases, and 12 bases had no gene match. Germline CDR1 is MNHEY and CDR2 is SMNVEV (reference sequence). The CDR3 sequence is 17 residues long. This CDR3 is CASSLIPSGSRGETQYF. In DNA form, the CDR3 reads TGTGCCAGCAGTTTAATCCCCAGCGGGAGCAGGGGAGAGACCCAGTACTTC.

The CDR3 is CASSPFSGQYNEQFF. The DNA of the CDR3 is TGTGCCAGCTCACCATTTTCAGGGCAGTACAATGAGCAGTTCTTC. The chain couples TRBV18 to TRBJ2-1; D perhaps matches TRBD1 (5 bases). With 2 bases removed from V and 4 bases from J, the gap between germline ends came to 12 bases. The CDR3 sequence is 15 residues long. Germline lookup yields CDR1 KGHSH and CDR2 LQKENI.

The V and J genes are TRBV20-1 and TRBJ2-1, with D possibly TRBD1 on 6 matching bases. The CDR3 is 11 amino acids. CDR1 is DFQATT, CDR2 SNEGSKA, per germline (reference sequence). The V gene lost 5 bases and the J gene lost 8 bases, with 10 bases spanning the gap. CDR3 protein: CSAAPGDEQFF. The CDR3 region has the DNA TGCAGTGCTGCCCCAGGGGATGAGCAGTTCTTC.

CDR3 amino acids: CASSGLGSTDTQYF. As DNA, the CDR3 is TGTGCCAGCAGCGGACTAGGAAGCACAGATACGCAGTATTTT. The rearrangement joins TRBV5-4 to TRBJ2-3; 7 bases align to TRBD2. Germline lookup yields CDR1 SGHNT and CDR2 YYREEE (reference sequence). The CDR3 length is 14 residues. The trim removed 4 bases at V and 0 bases at J, leaving 2 bases unmatched.

The V call is TRBV9, the J call TRBJ2-1, with D maybe TRBD2 (6 bases). This CDR3 has 15 residues. The V end lost 5 bases, the J end lost 4 bases, and 16 bases lay between the germline ends. Germline V gene data show CDR1 as SGDLS and CDR2 as YYNGEE. The CDR3 protein is CASSSHSGLYNEQFF. The CDR3 DNA reads as TGTGCCAGCAGTTCCCACAGCGGGTTATACAATGAGCAGTTCTTC.

The CDR3 bases are TGCGCCAGCAGCCAGGGACTAGCGGGAGGGCCTGGCAATGAGCAGTTCTTC. It translates to CASSQGLAGGPGNEQFF. The gene calls are TRBV5-1 and TRBJ2-1, with TRBD2 identical over 16 bases. Per the germline V gene, CDR1 is SGHRS and CDR2 is YFSETQ. The CDR3 sequence is 17 residues long. J lost 6 bases, V lost 4 bases, and 7 bases had no gene match.

This clone showed up just a few times. Other DNA sequences in the same sample also yield this CDR3. The chain employs TRBV11-3 and TRBJ2-2, with D hard to call. The length of the CDR3 is 13 residues. Germline CDR1 SGHNT, CDR2 YENEEA. V was cut by 1 base and J by 4 bases, with 4 bases left in between. CDR3 in amino acids: CASSLGPTGELFF. In DNA form, the CDR3 reads TGTGCCAGCAGCTTAGGACCCACCGGGGAGCTGTTTTTT.